The rows below give T cell receptor beta chains drawn from one sample of a study of T-cell reconstitution after alpha-beta-depleted transplantation in children. TCRdb reanalysed the PCR reads using MiXCR and keeps one entry per CDR3 protein. The sample yields 670,000 or so distinct CDR3 sequences, around 14% seen once. The material sequenced was PBMCs, taken before TCRalphabeta/CD19-depleted stem cell transplant. The receptor set was obtained from a girl aged 2 to 10 with congenital amegakaryocytic thrombocytopenia, due to receive a stem cell transplant. CDR3s include the opening cysteine and the closing phenylalanine or tryptophan. A D gene is named only where the DNA matches it firmly. Where a row states a size, it is once, few, many or the class of an expanded clone; other rows omit it.

d_call j_call v_call clone_size cdr3_nt cdr3_aa
- TRBJ2-6 TRBV29-1 few TGCAGCGTTGTTATGAGAACAGGCACCTCTGGGGCCAACGTCCTGACTTTC CSVVMRTGTSGANVLTF
TRBD2 TRBJ2-7 TRBV12-5 - TGTGCTAGTGGTTTGCTTAGCGGGAGGGCCTATAATATGATCCACGAGCAGTACTTC CASGLLSGRAYNMIHEQYF
TRBD1 TRBJ2-7 TRBV20-1 - TGCAGTGCTAAATATTACCGGGACAGGGAAGCCTACGAGCAGTACTTC CSAKYYRDREAYEQYF
- TRBJ2-2 TRBV5-1 - TGCGCCAGCAGCTTGGTTTTAGTGGACACCGGGGAGCTGTTTTTT CASSLVLVDTGELFF
- TRBJ2-1 TRBV20-1 - TGCAGTGCTCCGCTAGGGGGGAGTCCCTACAATGAGCAGTTCTTC CSAPLGGSPYNEQFF
TRBD2 TRBJ2-7 TRBV27 many TGTGCCAGCAGTCCCTCGACTAGCGGGGATGAGCAGTACTTC CASSPSTSGDEQYF
TRBD2 TRBJ2-1 TRBV28 many TGTGCCAGCAGTTTCAGCACTAGCGGGAGTATGTTCTTC CASSFSTSGSMFF
TRBD2 TRBJ2-1 TRBV5-1 many TGCGCCAGCAGCTTGGACAGCGGGAGTGTAAATGAGCAGTTCTTC CASSLDSGSVNEQFF
TRBD2 TRBJ2-3 TRBV7-9 few TGTGCCAGCAGCGACTCGGGACTAGCGGGAATCGGTACGCAGTATTTT CASSDSGLAGIGTQYF
- TRBJ2-2 TRBV18 - TGTGCCAGCTCACCAAGAACCTGGTCGACCGGGGAGCTGTTTTTT CASSPRTWSTGELFF